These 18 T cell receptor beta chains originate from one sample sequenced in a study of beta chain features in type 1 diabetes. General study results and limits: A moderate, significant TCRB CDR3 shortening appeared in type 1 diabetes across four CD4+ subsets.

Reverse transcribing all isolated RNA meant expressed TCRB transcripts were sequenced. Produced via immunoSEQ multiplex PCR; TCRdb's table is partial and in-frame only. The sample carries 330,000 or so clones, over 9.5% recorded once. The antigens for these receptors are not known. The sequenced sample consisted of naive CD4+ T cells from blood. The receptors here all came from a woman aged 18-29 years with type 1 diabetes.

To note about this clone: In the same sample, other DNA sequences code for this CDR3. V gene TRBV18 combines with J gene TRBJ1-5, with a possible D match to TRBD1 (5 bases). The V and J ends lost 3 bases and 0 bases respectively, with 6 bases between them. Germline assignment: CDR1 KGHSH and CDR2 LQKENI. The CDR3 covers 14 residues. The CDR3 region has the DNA TGTGCCAGCTCACCCAGGGATAGCAATCAGCCCCAGCATTTT. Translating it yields CASSPRDSNQPQHF.

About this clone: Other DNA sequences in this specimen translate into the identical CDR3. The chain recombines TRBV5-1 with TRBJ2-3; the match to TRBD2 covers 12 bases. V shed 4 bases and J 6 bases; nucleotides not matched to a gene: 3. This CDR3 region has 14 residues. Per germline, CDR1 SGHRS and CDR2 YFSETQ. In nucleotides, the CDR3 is TGCGCCAGCAGCCCCGGGACTAGCGGGGATACGCAGTATTTT. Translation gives CASSPGTSGDTQYF.

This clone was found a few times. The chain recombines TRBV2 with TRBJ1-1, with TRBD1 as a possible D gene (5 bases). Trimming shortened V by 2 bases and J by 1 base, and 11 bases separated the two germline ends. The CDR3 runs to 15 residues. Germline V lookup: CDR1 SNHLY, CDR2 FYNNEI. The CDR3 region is CASSERGLANTEAFF. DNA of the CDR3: TGTGCCAGCAGTGAAAGGGGTTTAGCGAACACTGAAGCTTTCTTT.

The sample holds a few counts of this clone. The CDR3 DNA is TGTGCCAGCAGTCCCCGCCCCGGTTCAGGCGAGCAGTACTTC. Its translation: CASSPRPGSGEQYF. The V and J genes are TRBV6-5 and TRBJ2-7, with unresolved D. Germline V gives CDR1 MNHEY, CDR2 SVGAGI. This CDR3 has 14 residues. Trimming removed 5 bases at V and 6 bases at J, with 17 bases between.

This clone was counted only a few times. The CDR3 region is CASSFAAGDYGYTF. The CDR3 DNA reads as TGTGCCAGCAGCTTCGCGGCAGGGGACTATGGCTACACCTTC. The chain couples TRBV5-4 to TRBJ1-2; weak D call: TRBD1 (6 bases). The CDR3 loop spans 14 amino acids. V lost 2 bases, J lost 3 bases, and 11 bases lay in between. Germline V gene lookup returns CDR1 SGHNT and CDR2 YYREEE (reference sequence).

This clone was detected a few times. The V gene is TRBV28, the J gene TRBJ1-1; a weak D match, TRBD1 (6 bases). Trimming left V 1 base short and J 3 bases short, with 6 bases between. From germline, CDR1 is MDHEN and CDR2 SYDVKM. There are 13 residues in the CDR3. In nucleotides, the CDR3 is TGTGCCAGCAGTTTATCAGGGGACACTGAAGCTTTCTTT. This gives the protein CASSLSGDTEAFF.

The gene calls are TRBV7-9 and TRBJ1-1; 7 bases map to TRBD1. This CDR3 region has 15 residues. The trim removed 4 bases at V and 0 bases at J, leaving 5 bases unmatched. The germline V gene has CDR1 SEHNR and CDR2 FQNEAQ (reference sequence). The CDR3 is CASSSRQGMNTEAFF. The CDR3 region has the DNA TGTGCCAGCAGCTCCCGACAGGGAATGAACACTGAAGCTTTCTTT.

The CDR3 protein is CASNTLGGSGANVLTF. In DNA, the CDR3 is TGTGCCAGCAACACTCTTGGGGGGTCTGGGGCCAACGTCCTGACTTTC. The chain is built from TRBV9 and TRBJ2-6, with D perhaps TRBD2 (6 bases). The CDR3 has 16 amino acids. The germline V gene encodes CDR1 SGDLS and CDR2 YYNGEE. The V gene lost 6 bases and the J gene lost 1 base, with 14 bases spanning the gap.

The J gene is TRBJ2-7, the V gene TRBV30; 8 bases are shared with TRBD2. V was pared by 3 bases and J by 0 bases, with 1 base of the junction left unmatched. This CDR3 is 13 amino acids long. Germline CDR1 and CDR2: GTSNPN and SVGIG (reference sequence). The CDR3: CAWSLAGSYEQYF. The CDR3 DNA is TGTGCCTGGAGCCTAGCGGGCTCCTACGAGCAGTACTTC.

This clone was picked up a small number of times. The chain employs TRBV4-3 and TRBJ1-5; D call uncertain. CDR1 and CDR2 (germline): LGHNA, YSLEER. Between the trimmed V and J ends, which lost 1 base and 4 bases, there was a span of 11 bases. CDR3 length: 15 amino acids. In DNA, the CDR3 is TGCGCCAGCAGCCAAGCTCTAGTTAGGAATCAGCCCCAGCATTTT. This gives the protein CASSQALVRNQPQHF.

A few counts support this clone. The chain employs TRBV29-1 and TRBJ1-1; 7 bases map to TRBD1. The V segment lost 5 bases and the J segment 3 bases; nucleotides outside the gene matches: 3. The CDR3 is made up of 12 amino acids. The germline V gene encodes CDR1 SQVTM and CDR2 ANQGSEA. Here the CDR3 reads CSVSRGDTEAFF. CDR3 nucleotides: TGCAGCGTTTCCAGGGGGGACACTGAAGCTTTCTTT.

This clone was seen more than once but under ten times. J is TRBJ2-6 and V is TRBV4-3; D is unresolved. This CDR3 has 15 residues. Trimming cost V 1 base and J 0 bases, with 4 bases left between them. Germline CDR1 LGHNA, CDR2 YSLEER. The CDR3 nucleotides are TGCGCCAGCAGCCAAGGAGGCTCTGGGGCCAACGTCCTGACTTTC. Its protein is CASSQGGSGANVLTF.

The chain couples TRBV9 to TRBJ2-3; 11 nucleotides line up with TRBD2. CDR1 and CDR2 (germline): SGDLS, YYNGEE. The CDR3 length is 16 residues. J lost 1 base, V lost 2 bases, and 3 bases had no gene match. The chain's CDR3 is CASSVLGLAGTDTQYF. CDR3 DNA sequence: TGTGCCAGCAGCGTTTTGGGACTAGCGGGCACAGATACGCAGTATTTT.

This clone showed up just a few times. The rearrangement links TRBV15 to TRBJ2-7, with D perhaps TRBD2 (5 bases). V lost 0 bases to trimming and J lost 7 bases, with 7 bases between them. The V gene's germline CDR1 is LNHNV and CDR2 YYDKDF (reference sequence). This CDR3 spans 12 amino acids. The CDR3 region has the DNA TGTGCCACCAGCAGAGATTTAGCGGAGCAGTACTTC. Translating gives CATSRDLAEQYF.

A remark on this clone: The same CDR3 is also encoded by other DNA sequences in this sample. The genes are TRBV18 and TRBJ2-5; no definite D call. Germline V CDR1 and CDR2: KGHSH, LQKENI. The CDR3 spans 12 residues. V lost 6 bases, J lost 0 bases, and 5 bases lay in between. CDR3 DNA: TGTGCCAGCTCGTCGTACCAAGAGACCCAGTACTTC. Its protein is CASSSYQETQYF.

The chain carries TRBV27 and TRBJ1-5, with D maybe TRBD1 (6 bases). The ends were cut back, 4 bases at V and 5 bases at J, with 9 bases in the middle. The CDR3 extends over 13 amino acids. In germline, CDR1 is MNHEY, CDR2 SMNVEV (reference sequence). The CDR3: CASSWEGDQPQHF. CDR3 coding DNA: TGTGCCAGCAGTTGGGAGGGGGATCAGCCCCAGCATTTT.

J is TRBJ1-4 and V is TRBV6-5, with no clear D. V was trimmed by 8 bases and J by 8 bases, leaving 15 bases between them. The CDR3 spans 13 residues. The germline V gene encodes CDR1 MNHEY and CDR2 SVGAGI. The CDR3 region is CASSGGRREKLFF. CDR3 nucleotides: TGTGCCAGCTCAGGAGGCCGACGGGAAAAACTGTTTTTT.

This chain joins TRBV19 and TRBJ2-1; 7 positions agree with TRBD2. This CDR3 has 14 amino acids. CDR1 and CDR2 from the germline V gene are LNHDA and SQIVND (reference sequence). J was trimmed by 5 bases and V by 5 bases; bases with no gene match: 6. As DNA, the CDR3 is TGTGCCAGTAGTCGGGACTACATAAACAATGAGCAGTTCTTC. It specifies CASSRDYINNEQFF.